This T cell receptor (beta chain) was found in a study of T cells in pancreatic ductal adenocarcinoma. General study findings and limits: Results skew toward the minority of patients with early-stage disease. Unique clonotypes were 7.5 to 10-fold more numerous in blood than in tumor.

Here immunoSEQ multiplex PCR was the method, and the copy in TCRdb shows in-frame clones only, minus some. The data hold approximately 19,000 clones, with about nine tenths observed a single time. Concerning this clone itself: Its antigen is unidentified.

The selected patients with pancreatic ductal adenocarcinoma had surgery but no neoadjuvant therapy. The length of the CDR3 is 14 residues. In germline, CDR1 is SEHNR, CDR2 FQNEAQ (reference sequence). V dropped 5 bases and J dropped 0 bases, with 10 bases sitting between them. The receptor comes from a human donor with pancreatic ductal adenocarcinoma. The material sequenced was PBMCs. The V and J genes are TRBV7-9 and TRBJ1-2; tentative D call: TRBD1 (5 bases). CDR3 amino acids: CASSRTGANYGYTF. For the CDR3, the DNA is TGTGCCAGCAGCAGAACAGGAGCTAACTATGGCTACACCTTC.